This TCR beta chain was identified during a study of blood T cells in healthy people across ages. Study information: Capturing about one barcoded beta molecule per two T cells was achieved by template switching.

With a J-beta primer mix and a sample-barcoded 5' primer, a second PCR ran roughly 7 to 11 cycles. MiXCR, run by TCRdb on the 5' RACE reads, gives a single entry per CDR3 protein. The repertoire holds fewer than 800,000 distinct CDR3 sequences, with roughly 32% as singletons. This clonotype was detected many times. Germline V gives CDR1 LGHNA, CDR2 YSLEER. The length of the CDR3 is 17 residues. V trimming: 0 bases; J trimming: 3 bases; junction bases outside the gene matches: 8. Healthy individuals of Caucasian origin from Russia, aged roughly 6 to 100, served as donors. Total RNA, at least 6 micrograms per sample, was extracted from PBMCs.

Sequencing was performed on blood. The V call is TRBV4-3, the J call TRBJ1-2; 9 nucleotides line up with TRBD1. The sequence was collected from a woman of 80 years or more in good health. This CDR3 is CASSQDLGTGRDYGYTF. As DNA, the CDR3 is TGCGCCAGCAGCCAAGATCTGGGGACAGGGAGGGACTATGGCTACACCTTC.